The entry below describes one T cell receptor (beta chain). Antigen specificity is unknown. This record belongs to a study of T-cell reconstitution after alpha-beta-depleted transplantation in children. The germline V gene has CDR1 DFQATT and CDR2 SNEGSKA (reference sequence). Trimming removed 0 bases from V and 2 bases from J, with 18 bases in between. The CDR3 consists of 17 residues. Study-wide results and caveats: The main origin of T-cell counts and diversity one year after transplant was newly produced T cells. In patients about two months after transplant, alpha-beta T cells reportedly arose from several hundred expanded graft clones. Day-60 TCRbeta diversity that was high in some patients was derived from surviving recipient T cells and thymic progenitors.

Library preparation (for TCRbeta) was performed with unique molecular identifiers. Using its own MiXCR run on the PCR reads, TCRdb lists one record per CDR3 protein. Of around 500,000 distinct CDR3 sequences listed, 20% to 25% are singletons. This chain connects TRBV20-1 to TRBJ2-3; TRBD2 might be the D (6 bases). The input for sequencing was PBMCs, mostly from graft donor cells, taken 360 days after TCRalphabeta/CD19-depleted stem cell transplant. The receptor comes from a boy younger than two who had a stem cell transplant for acute myeloid leukemia, so the T cells may come from the graft donor. CDR3 in amino acids: CSARDGSGTSFTDTQYF. CDR3 bases: TGCAGTGCTAGAGATGGCAGTGGCACTAGCTTCACAGATACGCAGTATTTT.